Listed here are 8 T cell receptor beta chains from one sample, sequenced in a study of blood T cell repertoires in COVID-19. TCRdb's table, derived via immunoSEQ multiplex PCR, lists solely in-frame clones and lacks some. This table holds some 360,000 clones, about 90% found once. The sample consisted of peripheral blood. The receptors stem from an older woman with COVID-19, enrolled during active disease.

V gene TRBV19 combines with J gene TRBJ2-2, with TRBD1 matching 8 bases. The CDR3 is 14 residues long. V lost 4 bases, J lost 7 bases, and 5 bases stayed unmatched. Germline CDR1 reads LNHDA; CDR2 reads SQIVND (reference sequence). The CDR3 nucleotides are TGTGCCAGTAGTAGGACAGGGAGGAACGGGGAGCTGTTTTTT. Amino acids: CASSRTGRNGELFF.

The chain employs TRBV7-9 and TRBJ2-7; D is possibly TRBD2 (5 bases). This CDR3 is 15 amino acids long. V was cut by 1 base and J by 2 bases, with 12 bases left in between. CDR1 SEHNR and CDR2 FQNEAQ come from the germline V gene (reference sequence). The CDR3 region is CASSLGEPPAYEQYF. CDR3 DNA: TGTGCCAGCAGCTTAGGGGAGCCACCTGCCTACGAGCAGTACTTC.

The V call is TRBV3-1 (or the pseudogene TRBV3-2), the J call TRBJ2-1, with 7 bases fitting TRBD2. The J segment lost 7 bases and the V segment lost 4 bases, leaving 13 bases of the junction unmatched. Germline CDR1 LGHDT, CDR2 YNNKEL (reference sequence). The CDR3 runs 16 residues. The CDR3 protein is CASSPLGSGAANEQFF. The CDR3 coding sequence is TGTGCCAGCAGCCCCTTAGGGAGCGGGGCGGCTAATGAGCAGTTCTTC.

The V and J genes are TRBV7-6 and TRBJ2-7; TRBD2 matches at 7 bases. The length of the CDR3 is 14 residues. Trimming at V came to 1 base and at J to 2 bases, leaving 2 bases not matched to a gene. Germline CDR1 and CDR2: SGHVS and FNYEAQ. The CDR3 bases are TGTGCCAGCAGCTTAGTGGGGGGGGCCTACGAGCAGTACTTC. It translates to CASSLVGGAYEQYF.

This clone was seen just once. This chain connects TRBV5-4 to TRBJ1-2; D not certain. Germline V CDR1 and CDR2: SGHNT, YYREEE (reference sequence). The CDR3 covers 13 residues. Deletions cut 4 bases from V and 1 base from J, with 8 bases between. CDR3 residues: CASSKESNYGYTF. Here the CDR3 DNA reads TGTGCCAGCAGCAAGGAGAGTAACTATGGCTACACCTTC.

J is TRBJ2-7 and V is TRBV6-1; TRBD1 might be the D (5 bases). Between the trimmed V and J ends, which lost 1 base and 1 base, there was a span of 14 bases. Germline V gene lookup returns CDR1 MNHNS and CDR2 SASEGT. This CDR3 is 16 amino acids long. Here the CDR3 DNA reads TGTGCCAGCAGTGAAGATGTGGGGCGCCCATCCTACGAGCAGTACTTC. It is translated as CASSEDVGRPSYEQYF.

V is TRBV3-1 (or the pseudogene TRBV3-2) and J is TRBJ2-5, with D unresolved. CDR3 length equals 19 residues. V gave up 4 bases and J gave up 1 base, with 25 bases separating them. Germline V lookup: CDR1 LGHDT, CDR2 YNNKEL (reference sequence). The CDR3 DNA reads TGTGCCAGCAGCCGGTTCCGCCTCGATACTTTATTTTCCCAAGAGACCCAGTACTTC. It codes for CASSRFRLDTLFSQETQYF.

This chain uses TRBV7-3 with TRBJ2-3, with 13 bases lining up with TRBD2. There are 16 residues in the CDR3. Germline V CDR1 and CDR2: SGHTA, FQGTGA. The J segment lost 4 bases and the V segment lost 5 bases, leaving 6 bases of the junction unmatched. CDR3 sequence (DNA): TGTGCCAGCAGCCGAGGACTAGCGGGGGCGGCAGATACGCAGTATTTT. Translating gives CASSRGLAGAADTQYF. Full variable domain (missing parts from reference TRBV7-3 and TRBJ2-3): GAGVSQTPSNKVTEKGKYVELRCDPISGHTALYWYRQSLGQGPEFLIYFQGTGAADDSGLPNDRFFAVRPEGSVSTLKIQRTERGDSAVYLCASSRGLAGAADTQYFGPGTRLTVL.